This T cell receptor (beta chain) is from a study of T cells in Graves' hyperthyroidism and ophthalmopathy (dated by TCRdb to the late 2010s). Broadly, across the study: Peripheral blood was collected at initial diagnosis, before any treatment. The approximately 97 discovery patients were randomly divided into training and test sets at a 7:3 ratio. According to the paper, TCR Vbeta CDR3 sequencing was carried out on about 140 peripheral blood samples, which came from 40 to 45 ophthalmopathy, fewer than 80 hyperthyroidism and some 17 progressor patients. Prospective prediction of ophthalmopathy was tested in an independent validation cohort consisting of about 20 hyperthyroidism patients and around 16 patients who later progressed to ophthalmopathy. To identify TCR V-J signatures that set the groups apart, the researchers used a discovery cohort of 90 to 100 patients, made up of 40 to 45 with Graves' ophthalmopathy and about 55 with stable Graves' hyperthyroidism. Following sampling, methimazole starting at 30 mg daily was given to hyperthyroidism patients, and high-dose intravenous methylprednisolone was given to ophthalmopathy patients. In addition, the study compared T-cell repertoires in thyroid tissue and in blood from several Graves' hyperthyroidism patients. Paper-wide results and their limitations: Ophthalmopathy was separated from stable hyperthyroidism by a 13 V-J signature model, with about 86% sensitivity and around 81% specificity obtained in cross-validation and 80%/75% obtained in testing. Most expanded thyroid clonotypes (frequency above 0.001) were also found in blood, which suggests that blood repertoires may mirror thyroid immune responses. In validation, progression to ophthalmopathy was predicted by the model with 65% to 71% sensitivity and approximately 78% specificity, a median of roughly 6.4 months before onset. Sample size was not statistically predetermined, and blinding of investigators to group allocation was not performed.

The TCR beta CDR3 regions were amplified from RNA transcripts. The TCR CDR3 was subjected to a first round of RT-PCR using the HTBI primer set and the Qiagen OneStep RT-PCR kit. Libraries were constructed in a second round of multiplex PCR, after which size selection and purification were performed. Libraries were sequenced paired-end with 100 bp reads on an Illumina HiSeq2000. The source study handled its data this way. Raw data were processed with SOAPnuke, discarding reads with adapters, uncalled bases, mean Phred below 15, or no exact constant-primer or identifier match. High-quality paired reads were merged with COPE v1.2.5, and unique nucleotide sequences were defined as clonotypes. MiTCR v1.1 was used to align the clonotypes against IMGT TRBV, TRBD and TRBJ reference segments. Only V-J combinations with frequency above 0.0001, covering 99% to 99.2% of repertoires, were analysed. A TCS score was defined as the ratio of F50 (clonal expansion) to E x V (chaos), with BLOSUM62-based TCRdist applied between CDR3 peptides within each V-J. Welch's t-statistics and random forest reduced 500 to 650 V-J features to 10 to 15, which were used in a naive Bayes classifier (R e1071). TCRdb reprocessing: public reads trimmed at Q25 with fastp, clones called with MiXCR, in-frame beta chains kept. A single entry per CDR3 protein holds the most common genes and DNA from its merged rows. Clone size and V and J calls follow TCRdb, not the original study. This sample is represented by approximately 360,000 distinct CDR3 sequences; approximately 25% of them were singletons. The ten top clones hold around 70% of the sample.

A patient counted as having stable Graves' hyperthyroidism if no progression to ophthalmopathy occurred over 18 months of follow-up. Hyperthyroidism patients were newly diagnosed, with disease duration under 2 months, and aged 18 to 65 years. Any patient with an uncontrolled infection, another autoimmune disease, pregnancy or lactation was excluded. Diagnoses were established on the basis of clinical symptoms, serum thyroxine and TRAb, thyroid ultrasound, and orbital computed tomography. Ficoll-Paque density gradient centrifugation was used to isolate PBMCs from 8 to 10 ml of fresh peripheral blood. Trizol reagent was used to extract total RNA, and RNA quality was then checked on an Agilent 2100 Bioanalyzer. CDR1 and CDR2, per the germline V gene, are SGDLS and YYNGEE. The CDR3, cysteine through phenylalanine, is 15 amino acids long. Just the 45-base CDR3 DNA is kept, in frame starting at base 1. Cut back by 2 bases and 0 bases, the V and J ends lie 9 bases apart.

The table lists this clonotype with a few counts. The antigen this receptor binds is unknown. Base qualities were left out, and no much larger clone turns up one base away. Sequenced: blood. The receptor's source is a man between 50 and 59 years old with Graves' hyperthyroidism. Recombination joined TRBV9 with TRBJ1-5, with the D gene call left open. The sequenced DNA: TGTGCCAGCAGCGTTGGAGGCTATAGCAATCAGCCCCAGCATTTT. The resulting protein is CASSVGGYSNQPQHF. The reference TRBV9 and TRBJ1-5 proteins fill in what lies around the CDR3, so the full variable domain reads DSGVTQTPKHLITATGQRVTLRCSPRSGDLSVYWYQQSLDQGLQFLIQYYNGEERAKGNILERFSAQQFPDLHSELNLSSLELGDSALYFCASSVGGYSNQPQHFGDGTRLSIL.